The T cell receptor beta chain under discussion was sequenced for a study of blood T cells in healthy people across ages. Study findings and constraints: A greater number of naive CD4+ cells and higher diversity distinguished long-lived donors from aged donors.

About this clonotype: Its antigen is still unknown.

Primers used in a second PCR of about 7 to 11 cycles were a sample-barcoded 5' primer and a J-beta primer mix. TCRdb re-called the 5' RACE reads with MiXCR, one entry per CDR3 protein. In the table there are 850,000 to 1,000,000 distinct CDR3 sequences, roughly 51% of which are singletons. Per the germline V gene, CDR1 is KGHSH and CDR2 is LQKENI. This CDR3 contains 14 residues. Trimming took 2 bases from V and 5 from J, leaving 10 bases between them. The chain carries TRBV18 and TRBJ2-1; tentative D call: TRBD1 (6 bases). The sample consisted of blood. The receptor's source is an older woman in good health. CDR3 DNA sequence: TGTGCCAGCTCACCAGTGACAGGACACAATGAGCAGTTCTTC. Amino acid sequence: CASSPVTGHNEQFF.